This TCR beta chain was sequenced during a study of T-cell memory formation after mild COVID-19. The wider study: Clustering of TCRs was largely donor specific.

Study-level findings and limits: Cross-reactive memory appears to have joined, as suggested by some responding clones showing up in pre-infection memory.

The germline gives CDR1 MGHDK, CDR2 SYGVNS. This CDR3 is built from 15 residues. V lost 6 bases and J 1 base, leaving 12 bases between the germline ends. TCRdb redid the calling of the 5' RACE reads with MiXCR, one entry per CDR3 protein. The repertoire holds tens of thousands of distinct CDR3 sequences, with around 6.1% as singletons. This clonotype was picked up many times. The antigen is unknown. The chain uses TRBV25-1 and TRBJ2-2; unclear D gene. The material sequenced was PBMCs or a T cell subset sorted from them (not recorded which). The TCR comes from an adult who had mild COVID-19 (a few samples of this study predate the infection). Cell type and time point are not known. As DNA, the CDR3 is TGTGCCAGCAGCTTTAGTACAGTGAACACCGGGGAGCTGTTTTTT. Its protein is CASSFSTVNTGELFF.